This TCR beta chain came from a study of blood T cell repertoires in COVID-19. Study-wide context: COVID-19 samples collected from the United States, Italy and Spain covered acute and convalescent phases. PBMCs, B-cell-depleted T cells, or T cells provided the cDNA or gDNA that made up the material.

Authors' data handling: Reference gene primer amplification in the assay estimated nucleated cell counts. Sequencing used immunoSEQ multiplex PCR; TCRdb keeps in-frame clones, though not all of them. V and J calls and clone size come straight from that table; D and trimming were deduced from the DNA. The sample holds approximately 74,000 clones, roughly 80% seen once. The TCR sequence derives from a woman aged 80 or over with active or convalescent COVID-19. Material: peripheral blood.

The CDR3 DNA sequence: TGCGCCAGCAGTAACCGGGTTCCAGAAACAGATACGCAGTATTTT. Translating it yields CASSNRVPETDTQYF. V gene TRBV5-1 combines with J gene TRBJ2-3; D is undetermined. This CDR3 region has 15 residues. With 5 bases removed from V and 3 bases from J, the gap between germline ends came to 16 bases. Germline values: CDR1 SGHRS, CDR2 YFSETQ. The entire variable domain, with the rest obtained from reference TRBV5-1 and TRBJ2-3, is as follows: KAGVTQTPRYLIKTRGQQVTLSCSPISGHRSVSWYQQTPGQGLQFLFEYFSETQRNKGNFPGRFSGRQFSNSRSEMNVSTLELGDSALYLCASSNRVPETDTQYFGPGTRLTVL.